This is a list of T cell receptor beta chains from one sample in a study of cytomegalovirus exposure and HLA in healthy donors. The repertoire was sequenced with immunoSEQ multiplex PCR; TCRdb's copy has only in-frame clones and lacks some. The sample has more than 70,000 clones; 77% are singletons. Sequencing input: PBMCs. These receptors were taken from a man aged 50 or older in good health and CMV-seropositive. The CDR3 runs from the conserved cysteine through the conserved F or W. A D gene is named only where the DNA matches it firmly. Clone size is stated in some rows and not others, as once, few, many or a class when expanded.

V gene	clone size	D gene	J gene	CDR3 protein	CDR3 DNA
TRBV29-1	NA	TRBD1	TRBJ2-3	CSVGATGGAADTQYF	TGCAGCGTTGGAGCGACAGGGGGCGCAGCAGATACGCAGTATTTT
TRBV30	NA	NA	TRBJ2-2	CAWSADTTGELFF	TGTGCCTGGAGTGCGGACACCACCGGGGAGCTGTTTTTT
TRBV11-2	few	TRBD2	TRBJ2-1	CASSFFSGTDSNEQFF	TGTGCCAGCAGCTTCTTTAGCGGGACCGATAGCAATGAGCAGTTCTTC
TRBV19	NA	TRBD1	TRBJ1-2	CASSPTGDGYTF	TGTGCCAGTAGTCCGACAGGGGATGGCTACACCTTC
TRBV4-3	NA	NA	TRBJ2-6	CASSQDGIRSGANGLTF	TGCGCCAGCAGCCAAGATGGGATCCGCTCTGGGGCCAACGGCCTGACTTTC
TRBV5-1	NA	TRBD1	TRBJ1-2	CASSLGPGQGDIYTF	TGCGCCAGCAGCTTGGGCCCGGGACAGGGGGACATCTACACCTTC
TRBV5-1	once	TRBD2	TRBJ2-2	CASSLHPSGNTGELFF	TGTGCCAGCAGCCTTCACCCTAGCGGTAACACCGGGGAGCTGTTTTTT
TRBV7-3	once	NA	TRBJ2-7	CASSLEDSSYEQYF	TGTGCCAGCAGCTTAGAGGACTCATCCTACGAGCAGTACTTC
TRBV7-3	NA	TRBD2	TRBJ2-2	CASSLMAAGTVGELFF	TGTGCCAGCAGCTTAATGGCAGCGGGAACGGTCGGGGAGCTGTTTTTT
TRBV18	NA	NA	TRBJ2-5	CASSPTTQYQETQYF	TGTGCCAGCTCACCAACGACACAGTACCAAGAGACCCAGTACTTC
TRBV11-3	NA	TRBD2	TRBJ2-2	CASSLDQGTSGELFF	TGTGCCAGCAGCTTAGATCAGGGGACTAGCGGGGAGCTGTTTTTT
TRBV27	few	NA	TRBJ1-5	CASSLGRGGGQPQHF	TGTGCCAGCAGTTTAGGGCGCGGGGGGGGTCAGCCCCAGCATTTT
TRBV19	NA	TRBD1	TRBJ2-2	CASSQSAGTGDPGELFF	TGTGCCAGTAGTCAGAGCGCCGGGACAGGGGATCCCGGGGAGCTGTTTTTT
TRBV7-3	NA	NA	TRBJ1-2	CASSSHSGTGPNYGYTF	TGTGCCAGCAGCTCCCATAGCGGGACGGGACCTAACTATGGCTACACCTTC
TRBV5-1	NA	NA	TRBJ1-2	CASSLGPTGNYGYTF	TGCGCCAGCAGCTTGGGGCCGACAGGCAACTATGGCTACACCTTC
TRBV10-1	NA	NA	TRBJ1-1	CASSESTANTEAFF	TGCGCCAGCAGTGAGTCGACAGCGAACACTGAAGCTTTCTTT
TRBV30	NA	NA	TRBJ1-5	CAWSGDNGSNQPQHF	TGTGCCTGGAGTGGGGACAATGGCAGCAATCAGCCCCAGCATTTT
TRBV30	NA	NA	TRBJ2-1	CAWSVRNEQFF	TGTGCCTGGAGTGTGCGGAACGAGCAGTTCTTC
TRBV9	NA	TRBD2	TRBJ2-7	CASSDGLAEYEQYF	TGTGCCAGCAGCGACGGACTAGCAGAATACGAGCAGTACTTC
TRBV21-1	NA	NA	TRBJ2-7	CASGSYSPPGQGAYEQYF	TGTGCCAGCGGCTCCTACTCGCCGCCGGGACAGGGGGCCTACGAGCAGTACTTC
TRBV5-1	NA	TRBD1	TRBJ2-7	CASSPGTGSSYEQYF	TGCGCCAGCAGCCCGGGGACAGGGAGCTCCTACGAGCAGTACTTC
TRBV10-3	NA	TRBD1	TRBJ2-1	CAMHTPGQGRNEQFF	TGTGCCATGCATACACCGGGACAGGGAAGAAATGAGCAGTTCTTC